Shown below are 17 T cell receptor beta chains from a single sample sequenced in a study of radiotherapy plus CTLA-4 blockade in lung cancer. Clones were sequenced by immunoSEQ multiplex PCR, and TCRdb holds only the in-frame ones, with some missing. The sample has 25,000 to 35,000 clones, 79% seen once; the top ten hold 16%. This specimen was peripheral blood, taken from a patient treated with radiotherapy plus ipilimumab. The receptors stem from a human donor with non-small cell lung cancer that progressed on radiotherapy plus ipilimumab.

This sequence joins TRBV13 and TRBJ2-1; D is possibly TRBD1 (7 bases). The CDR3 is made up of 15 amino acids. In germline, CDR1 is PRHDT, CDR2 FYEKMQ (reference sequence). V was trimmed by 7 bases and J by 4 bases, leaving 17 bases between them. The CDR3 sequence: CASIGVQGRYNEQFF. The CDR3 coding sequence is TGTGCCAGCATCGGGGTACAGGGGAGGTACAATGAGCAGTTCTTC. The entire variable domain, with the rest obtained from reference TRBV13 and TRBJ2-1, is as follows: AAGVIQSPRHLIKEKRETATLKCYPIPRHDTVYWYQQGPGQDPQFLISFYEKMQSDKGSIPDRFSAQQFSDYHSELNMSSLELGDSALYFCASIGVQGRYNEQFFGPGTRLTVL.

The chain recombines TRBV7-9 with TRBJ2-4; 8 nucleotides match TRBD1. The CDR3 covers 14 residues. Germline-derived CDR1 and CDR2 are SEHNR and FQNEAQ (reference sequence). Trimming took 3 bases from V and 7 from J; bases not matched to a gene: 5. The CDR3, as DNA: TGTGCCAGCAGCTTCGCAGGGGGCATCAACATTCAGTACTTC. Its translation: CASSFAGGINIQYF. The full variable domain, in which reference TRBV7-9 and TRBJ2-4 provide the parts outside the CDR3, is DTGVSQNPRHKITKRGQNVTFRCDPISEHNRLYWYRQTLGQGPEFLTYFQNEAQLEKSRLLSDRFSAERPKGSFSTLEIQRTEQGDSAMYLCASSFAGGINIQYFGAGTRLSVL.

The genes are TRBV29-1 and TRBJ2-5; possibly TRBD1 for D (5 bases). Trimming left V 8 bases short and J 1 base short, with 14 bases between. There are 13 residues in the CDR3. Germline loops: CDR1 SQVTM, CDR2 ANQGSEA. The CDR3 nucleotides are TGCAGCTTGATCCAGGGATCCCAAGAGACCCAGTACTTC. As protein: CSLIQGSQETQYF. The full variable domain, with the rest looked up from reference TRBV29-1 and TRBJ2-5, is SAVISQKPSRDICQRGTSLTIQCQVDSQVTMMFWYRQQPGQSLTLIATANQGSEATYESGFVIDKFPISRPNLTFSTLTVSNMSPEDSSIYLCSLIQGSQETQYFGPGTRLLVL.

This clone was recorded only once. The rearrangement uses TRBV18 and TRBJ2-1; TRBD1 matches at 10 bases. The germline V gene encodes CDR1 KGHSH and CDR2 LQKENI. The CDR3 has 16 residues. V trimming: 5 bases; J trimming: 7 bases; junction bases outside the gene matches: 11. CDR3 sequence (DNA): TGTGCCAGCTCATCTCCGACTGGGACAGGGGAAAATGAGCAGTTCTTC. This translates into CASSSPTGTGENEQFF.

The chain carries TRBV25-1 and TRBJ1-5, with D perhaps TRBD1 (5 bases). Trimming removed 3 bases at V and 4 bases at J, with 22 bases between. This CDR3 has 18 residues. CDR1 is MGHDK, CDR2 SYGVNS, per germline. The CDR3 reads CASSEGGGVGARNQPQHF. Here the CDR3 DNA reads TGTGCCAGCAGTGAGGGGGGTGGTGTTGGGGCACGGAATCAGCCCCAGCATTTT.

The chain has TRBV11-3 and TRBJ2-1, with TRBD2 identical over 13 bases. The CDR3 has 16 amino acids. V was clipped by 5 bases and J by 4 bases; unmatched bases: 5. The germline V gene encodes CDR1 SGHNT and CDR2 YENEEA. The CDR3 protein is CASSPRGLAGYNEQFF. CDR3 bases: TGTGCCAGCAGCCCACGGGGACTAGCGGGATACAATGAGCAGTTCTTC.

Only one count was recorded for this clone. The chain's CDR3 is CASRLPGNTEAFF. In nucleotides, the CDR3 is TGTGCCAGCAGGTTACCCGGGAACACTGAAGCTTTCTTT. The rearrangement joins TRBV28 to TRBJ1-1; D call uncertain. V shed 6 bases and J shed 1 base, with 9 bases lying between them. The CDR3 loop spans 13 amino acids. Germline V lookup: CDR1 MDHEN, CDR2 SYDVKM.

The V call is TRBV27, the J call TRBJ2-2, with D perhaps matching TRBD1 or TRBD2 (6 bases each). Germline V gives CDR1 MNHEY, CDR2 SMNVEV (reference sequence). With 8 bases removed from V and 6 bases from J, the gap between germline ends came to 13 bases. The CDR3 is 13 amino acids. CDR3 in amino acids: CASSSGGPGELFF. The CDR3 DNA reads TGTGCCAGCTCATCTGGGGGGCCCGGGGAGCTGTTTTTT.

The J gene is TRBJ1-1, the V gene TRBV13; unclear D gene. The length of the CDR3 is 12 residues. The V gene's germline CDR1 is PRHDT and CDR2 FYEKMQ (reference sequence). The ends were cut back, 2 bases at V and 4 bases at J, with 5 bases in the middle. This CDR3 reads CASSLTATEAFF. DNA of the CDR3: TGTGCCAGCAGCTTAACGGCCACTGAAGCTTTCTTT.

This chain uses TRBV4-3 with TRBJ2-3; 14 nucleotides line up with TRBD2. Germline values: CDR1 LGHNA, CDR2 YSLEER. Unmatched junction bases numbered 1, after V lost 3 bases and J lost 2 bases. The CDR3 totals 16 residues. In DNA, the CDR3 is TGCGCCAGCAGCCAGGGACTAGCGGGGGCCACAGATACGCAGTATTTT. Translating gives CASSQGLAGATDTQYF.

This rearrangement joins TRBV5-6 to TRBJ2-1; 9 bases fit TRBD2. Germline lookup yields CDR1 SGHDT and CDR2 YYEEEE. V trimming: 4 bases; J trimming: 4 bases; junction bases outside the gene matches: 6. The CDR3 length is 15 residues. CDR3 residues: CASSPLAGSYNEQFF. The DNA for the CDR3 is TGTGCCAGCAGCCCACTAGCGGGTTCATACAATGAGCAGTTCTTC.

The chain has TRBV7-9 and TRBJ1-1; D uncertain. This CDR3 spans 14 amino acids. The V gene's germline CDR1 is SEHNR and CDR2 FQNEAQ (reference sequence). V was clipped by 4 bases and J by 11 bases, with 20 bases between them. As DNA, the CDR3 is TGTGCCAGCAGCTCCTCCGGCACGGCCACCACGGCTTTCTTT. Its protein product is CASSSSGTATTAFF.

This clone was seen a handful of times. The rearrangement uses TRBV2 and TRBJ1-5; D may be TRBD1 (6 bases). V gave up 1 base and J gave up 2 bases, with 9 bases separating them. Germline V gives CDR1 SNHLY, CDR2 FYNNEI. This CDR3 spans 15 amino acids. The CDR3 DNA reads as TGTGCCAGCAGTGAAGAGGGGGTAGGCAATCAGCCCCAGCATTTT. Protein product: CASSEEGVGNQPQHF.

The rearrangement uses TRBV2 and TRBJ2-3; 12 nucleotides agree with TRBD2. Germline V lookup: CDR1 SNHLY, CDR2 FYNNEI. V lost 6 bases and J lost 7; bases outside the gene matches: 5. CDR3 length: 14 residues. This CDR3 reads CASRTSGSAYTQYF. The CDR3 nucleotides read TGTGCCAGCAGGACTAGCGGGAGTGCGTATACGCAGTATTTT.

The rearrangement joins TRBV6-6 to TRBJ2-1; the match to TRBD2 covers 9 bases. The germline V gene encodes CDR1 MNHNY and CDR2 SVGAGI (reference sequence). After removal of 5 bases from V and 0 bases from J, the junction contained 5 bases not matched to a gene. The CDR3 is 16 amino acids. CDR3 nucleotides: TGTGCCAGCAGTGGACTAGCGCAGAGCTCCTACAATGAGCAGTTCTTC. This translates into CASSGLAQSSYNEQFF.

The chain links TRBV28 to TRBJ1-5, with unresolved D. Germline V lookup: CDR1 MDHEN, CDR2 SYDVKM. There are 12 residues in the CDR3. V was clipped by 9 bases and J by 7 bases, with 13 bases between them. CDR3 in amino acids: CARSRSGQPQHF. CDR3 bases: TGTGCCAGGTCAAGAAGTGGCCAGCCCCAGCATTTT.

The rearrangement joins TRBV29-1 to TRBJ1-2, with 7 bases that match TRBD1. J gave up 2 bases and V 4 bases, and 13 bases lay outside the gene matches. This CDR3 comprises 16 residues. In germline, CDR1 is SQVTM, CDR2 ANQGSEA. The CDR3 protein is CSVVEGELGQNYGYTF. CDR3 bases: TGCAGCGTTGTAGAGGGGGAGTTGGGACAGAACTATGGCTACACCTTC.